This paragraph covers one TCR beta chain sequence. The V and J ends lost 5 bases and 2 bases, in that order; junction bases with no gene match: 3. The CDR3 spans 15 residues. CDR1 is WNHNN, CDR2 SYGVQD, per germline (reference sequence). Time point defined: pre-treatment sample, taken before nivolumab and TIL therapy. This specimen comes from a study of TIL therapy for anti-PD-1-resistant metastatic lung cancer. At the level of the study: Progressing patients received lymphodepletion, expanded TIL infusion and IL-2.

Sequencing used immunoSEQ v3. Measured with immunoSEQ multiplex PCR; TCRdb has only the in-frame clones, and not every one. The table records tens of thousands of clones, about 86% of them present only once. The receptor's source is a person between 25 and 79 years old with non-small cell lung cancer. The chain links TRBV10-1 to TRBJ2-1, with 10 bases lining up with TRBD2. Material: blood, obtained at baseline. The CDR3 spells CASSPAGGPYNEQFF. The CDR3, as DNA: TGCGCCAGCAGTCCAGCGGGGGGGCCCTACAATGAGCAGTTCTTC.